This T cell receptor (beta chain) is from a study of Graves' ophthalmopathy and Graves' hyperthyroidism (dated by TCRdb to 2016 to 2019). In terms of the full investigation: Peripheral blood samples were taken at the time of initial diagnosis, before any treatment was given. TCR beta repertoire signatures were used to distinguish Graves' ophthalmopathy from Graves' hyperthyroidism and to predict progression to ophthalmopathy. In total, 135 blood samples were TCR-sequenced: 40 to 45 ophthalmopathy, over 70 hyperthyroidism and approximately 17 hyperthyroidism-to-ophthalmopathy patients. A discovery set of about 99 patients (around 44 ophthalmopathy, 57 stable hyperthyroidism) was enrolled to explore V-J signatures distinguishing ophthalmopathy from hyperthyroidism. For independent validation, a separate cohort was made up of 18 hyperthyroidism patients plus 17 patients who later progressed from hyperthyroidism to ophthalmopathy. In roughly 6 hyperthyroidism patients, T-cell repertoires of thyroid tissue and blood were compared. Following sample collection, hyperthyroidism patients were given methimazole at a starting dose of 30 mg daily, and ophthalmopathy patients were given high-dose intravenous methylprednisolone. The 95 to 100 discovery patients were randomly divided into training and test sets at a 7:3 ratio.

To note about this clonotype: The antigen this receptor binds is unknown. Base qualities are missing; no much larger clone stands one base away.

The investigation overall reported the following: In validation, the model predicted ophthalmopathy progression with about 70% sensitivity and around 72% specificity; 12 predicted patients were CT-confirmed with GO in a median of roughly 6.8 months. Most of the expanded thyroid clonotypes with a frequency above 0.001 were also detected in blood, and it was suggested that the thyroid immune response may be reflected by blood repertoires. In cross-validation, the 13-signature model distinguished ophthalmopathy from stable hyperthyroidism with around 86% sensitivity and about 81% specificity, while in the test set the corresponding values were approximately 79% and 70%. No statistical method was used to predetermine the sample size, and group allocation was not hidden from the investigators.

A patient counted as having stable hyperthyroidism if there was no progression to ophthalmopathy within 18 months of follow-up. The hyperthyroidism patients were 18 to 65 years old and newly diagnosed, with a disease duration of less than 2 months. Patients with other autoimmune diseases, uncontrolled infections, pregnancy or lactation were excluded. Diagnosis relied on clinical symptoms, serum thyroxine, TRAb, thyroid ultrasound and orbital computed tomography. Using Ficoll-Paque density gradient centrifugation, PBMCs were isolated from approximately 11 ml of fresh peripheral blood. Total RNA was extracted with Trizol reagent and quality-checked on an Agilent 2100 Bioanalyzer. For repertoire sequencing, TCR beta CDR3 regions were amplified from RNA transcripts. HTBI primers and the Qiagen OneStep RT-PCR kit were used in a first-round RT-PCR, which was followed by a second-round multiplex PCR, size selection and purification. Sequencing of the libraries was carried out on an Illumina HiSeq2000 in paired-end mode with 100 bp reads. On the authors' methods: SOAPnuke was used to process the reads, removing any read that contained adapters or uncalled bases, had a mean Phred below 15, or lacked an exact match to the constant primer or identifier. High-quality paired reads were merged with COPE v1.2.5. Each unique nucleotide sequence was defined as a clonotype, and clonotypes were aligned to IMGT TRB V, D and J references with MiTCR v1.1. The analysis was limited to V-J combinations with a frequency above 0.0001, which together covered just over 98% of the repertoires. A TCR clonal expansion and chaos score per V-J combination was defined as the ratio of F50 clonal expansion to chaos observed in the TCRdist matrix. Welch's t-statistics and random forest were used to reduce features to approximately 13 V-J combinations, which were fed into a naive Bayes classifier. The similarity between thyroid and blood repertoires was quantified using the Morisita-Horn index. Using fastp at Q25 and MiXCR, TCRdb reprocessed the public reads and kept productive beta chains. Duplicate CDR3 protein sequences are folded into a single record with the most common DNA and genes. These V and J calls are TCRdb output, not the study's own analysis. The sample table shows under 800,000 distinct CDR3 sequences, and about 20% are seen once. The ten largest clones represent around 7% of the sample.

The CDR3 runs 14 amino acids, cysteine and phenylalanine included. The entry retains the CDR3 DNA only, 42 bases that are in frame from base 1. V lost 0 bases and J lost 5 bases; the stretch between them is 8 bases long. Recombination linked TRBV12-3 or TRBV12-4 to TRBJ1-5; the D gene is not confidently resolved. What was sequenced was peripheral blood. This clonotype originated in a woman younger than 35 with stable Graves' hyperthyroidism. Some clones in this sample may be carry-over from other donors' samples. Donor details come from another sample of the same person, matched by shared clones. The CDR3 region has the sequence CASSLARVHQPQHF. The sequenced DNA: TGTGCCAGCAGTTTAGCGCGGGTTCATCAGCCCCAGCATTTT.